These T cell receptor beta chains were read from a single sample in a study of blood T cell repertoires in COVID-19. Using immunoSEQ multiplex PCR, the repertoire was profiled, and TCRdb retains in-frame clones only, with some absent. The sample includes about 230,000 clones, around four fifths seen only once; the top ten take about 2.5%. Sequencing was performed on peripheral blood. The receptors stem from a woman in her 70s with active or convalescent COVID-19. Both conserved end residues are part of each CDR3. A D gene is named only where the DNA matches it firmly. Clone size is shown for a subset of rows, as once, few, many or a class of expanded clone.

J	V	size	D	length	DNA	CDR3
TRBJ2-5	TRBV7-2	-	-	14	TGTGCCAGCAGCTTAGAAGGAGGTCAAGAGACCCAGTACTTC	CASSLEGGQETQYF
TRBJ2-3	TRBV2	-	TRBD1	13	TGTGCCAGCAGGACAGGGTTTACAGATACGCAGTATTTT	CASRTGFTDTQYF
TRBJ1-5	TRBV19	many	-	15	TGTGCCTCCCGAGGAGGGGTTTATAGCAATCAGCCCCAGCATTTT	CASRGGVYSNQPQHF
TRBJ2-2	TRBV11-1	-	-	15	TGTGCCAGCAGCAAATTAGGGACAAACACCGGGGAGCTGTTTTTT	CASSKLGTNTGELFF
TRBJ1-6	TRBV7-6	-	TRBD1	16	TGTGCCAGCAGCTTAGGGACAGGGGGCTCGAATTCACCCCTCCACTTT	CASSLGTGGSNSPLHF
TRBJ1-4	TRBV2	-	-	13	TGTGCCAGCAGCGCCCGGGGTAATGAAAAACTGTTTTTT	CASSARGNEKLFF
TRBJ2-7	TRBV5-6	many	-	14	TGTGCCAGCAGCTCGCCGGGGGAAGGTTACGAGCAGTACTTC	CASSSPGEGYEQYF
TRBJ1-4	TRBV19	-	-	16	TGTGCCAGTAGTATAGGCCAGGGGATACTTAATGAAAAACTGTTTTTT	CASSIGQGILNEKLFF
TRBJ1-1	TRBV5-6	-	-	13	TGTGCCAGCAGCTTCATCCCGGAGGCCGAAGCTTTCTTT	CASSFIPEAEAFF
TRBJ1-2	TRBV4-2	-	-	13	TGTGCCAGCAGCCCGCCCGGGGACTATGGCTACACCTTC	CASSPPGDYGYTF
TRBJ2-1	TRBV7-9	-	-	16	TGTGCCAGCAGCTTAGCTCTAGCGAGCTCCTACAATGAGCAGTTCTTC	CASSLALASSYNEQFF
TRBJ2-7	TRBV5-1	-	TRBD1	13	TGCGCCAGCAGCTCTAAGACAGGGGCTATCCCCTACTTC	CASSSKTGAIPYF
TRBJ2-3	TRBV4-2	-	TRBD2	16	TGTGCCAGCAGCTCCCGGACTAGCGGGGACACAGATACGCAGTATTTT	CASSSRTSGDTDTQYF
TRBJ1-5	TRBV5-1	-	-	16	TGCGCCAGCAGCTTGGATGGCCGAGGTGGCAATCAGCCCCAGCATTTT	CASSLDGRGGNQPQHF
TRBJ1-5	TRBV18	-	TRBD1	17	TGTGCCAGCTCATTTAACCCGGGACAGGGGATCAATCAGCCCCAGCATTTT	CASSFNPGQGINQPQHF
TRBJ2-2	TRBV5-1	-	-	13	TGCGCCAGCAGCTCCCACAGAACCGGGGAGCTGTTTTTT	CASSSHRTGELFF
TRBJ2-1	TRBV3-1/TRBV3-2	-	-	14	TGTGCCAGCAGCCAGAGGGCTTCCTACAATGAGCAGTTCTTC	CASSQRASYNEQFF
TRBJ1-1	TRBV5-5	-	-	14	TGTGCCAGCAGCTTGGCAAACCAGGGCAGAGGAGCTTTCTTT	CASSLANQGRGAFF
TRBJ2-5	TRBV19	-	TRBD2	16	TGTGCCAGTAGTATTAGTGGTAGCGGGCCCCGGGGGACCCAGTACTTC	CASSISGSGPRGTQYF
TRBJ1-1	TRBV19	-	-	13	TGTGCCAGTTTAAATACTCGGGACACTGAAGCTTTCTTT	CASLNTRDTEAFF
TRBJ1-6	TRBV6-6	-	-	14	TGTGCCAGCAGTTACTCGCGGGGGAATTCACCCCTCCACTTT	CASSYSRGNSPLHF
TRBJ1-4	TRBV15	-	TRBD1	14	TGTGCCACCAGCAGAGTGCAGGGGGAAGAAAAACTGTTTTTT	CATSRVQGEEKLFF
TRBJ2-2	TRBV6-6	-	-	15	TGTGCCAGCAGTTACACATCCCCTCAGGTGGGGGAGCTGTTTTTT	CASSYTSPQVGELFF
TRBJ1-1	TRBV7-9	-	-	14	TGTGCCAGCAGCTTTAGTCGGGGGAGCACTGAAGCTTTCTTT	CASSFSRGSTEAFF
TRBJ2-1	TRBV7-2	-	-	13	TGTGCCAGCAGCTTAGGGACATACAATGAGCAGTTCTTC	CASSLGTYNEQFF
TRBJ1-6	TRBV5-1	-	TRBD1	17	TGCGCCAGCAGCTTGGCCATAGGGAGGGACAGGAATTCACCCCTCCACTTT	CASSLAIGRDRNSPLHF
TRBJ2-2	TRBV24-1	-	-	13	TGTGCCACCAGTGATTCCAGGACCGGGGAGCTGTTTTTT	CATSDSRTGELFF
TRBJ1-6	TRBV7-2	-	-	17	TGTGCCAGCAGCTTAGTCGCCACCCAGGGGTATAATTCACCCCTCCACTTT	CASSLVATQGYNSPLHF
TRBJ2-5	TRBV20-1	-	TRBD2	11	TGCAGTGTTCCGCGGGGGGAGACCCAGTACTTC	CSVPRGETQYF
TRBJ1-1	TRBV5-5	-	TRBD1	19	TGTGCCAGCAGCTTGGGGGCCGGGACAGGGGGCTTCGTTAGGACTGAAGCTTTCTTT	CASSLGAGTGGFVRTEAFF